This passage covers 2 T cell receptor beta chains from one sample sequenced in a study of cytomegalovirus exposure and HLA in healthy donors. The PCR ran on 60 Vbeta and 13 Jbeta primers. This table comes from immunoSEQ multiplex PCR, and its TCRdb copy is limited to in-frame clones, with some not included. Of around 190,000 clones in the sample, approximately 75% were seen once. The sample comprised PBMCs. Source of these receptors: a man aged 25 to 40 in good health and CMV-seropositive.

The chain recombines TRBV6-9 with TRBJ2-6; 8 bases agree with TRBD2. The trim removed 4 bases at V and 2 bases at J, leaving 7 bases unmatched. The CDR3 covers 17 residues. The germline V gene has CDR1 MNHGY and CDR2 SVAAGI. The CDR3 nucleotides read TGTGCCAGCAGTTCCTCCAGCGGGAGAGCTGGGGCCAACGTCCTGACTTTC. Translating gives CASSSSSGRAGANVLTF.

V is TRBV27 and J is TRBJ2-3; 7 positions match TRBD2. Germline trimming cut 6 bases from V and 1 base from J; bases unmatched to any gene: 7. Germline CDR1 is MNHEY and CDR2 is SMNVEV (reference sequence). This CDR3 is built from 15 residues. The CDR3 DNA is TGTGCCAGCAGGAACTCGGGACTACGCACAGATACGCAGTATTTT. Encoded protein: CASRNSGLRTDTQYF.